The present entry profiles one T cell receptor beta chain with its context. As yet, its antigen is unknown. TCRdb itself ran the 5' RACE reads through MiXCR, one entry per CDR3 protein. The table includes 300,000 or so distinct CDR3 sequences, roughly 16% detected once. The data originate from a study of T-cell memory formation after mild COVID-19. Study summary: Largely donor-specific sequence clusters came from a couple of donors.

Study conclusions and caveats: Contracting CD4+ clones sat mainly in CM and EM; CD8+ in EMRA.

The sequence was collected from a man aged 18 to 29 who had mild COVID-19 (a few samples of this study predate the infection). Cell type and time point are not known. Sequencing was done on a sample of PBMCs or a T cell subset sorted from them (not recorded which).

CDR3 in amino acids: CSVETGRQFF. The CDR3, as DNA: TGCAGCGTTGAAACAGGGCGGCAGTTCTTC. V usage is TRBV29-1 and J usage is TRBJ2-1; D perhaps matches TRBD1 (6 bases). The V end was cut by 2 bases, the J end by 12 bases, with 8 bases between. The CDR3 runs to 10 residues. Germline V gene data show CDR1 as SQVTM and CDR2 as ANQGSEA.